These 32 T cell receptor beta chains were sequenced from one sample in a study of CD8 T cells in Susac syndrome (dated by TCRdb to the late 2010s). Receptor libraries were prepared by the immunoSEQ multiplex PCR assay. RNA was extracted using the RNeasy kit, and about 0.45 to 1 ug of the RNA was reverse transcribed with random hexamers. The raw public data were reprocessed by TCRdb itself: fastp quality trimming at Q25, MiXCR clonotype calling, in-frame beta chains only. Identical CDR3 proteins give one entry, which carries the most common genes and DNA. For this sample the table gives 100,000 to 150,000 distinct CDR3 sequences, of which over 85% were detected only once. The ten largest make up over 0.2% of the sample. Sequenced input: CD8+ T cells from PBMCs. All receptors come from a human donor with Susac syndrome.

The gene calls are TRBV5-1 and TRBJ2-7, with TRBD1 as a possible D gene (5 bases). CDR3 length: 14 residues. V was pared by 2 bases and J by 0 bases, with 9 bases between. Germline values: CDR1 SGHRS, CDR2 YFSETQ. CDR3 sequence reads: CASSFNQGSYEQYF. The CDR3, as DNA: TGCGCCAGCAGCTTCAACCAGGGCTCCTACGAGCAGTACTTC. The complete variable domain, with remaining parts taken from reference TRBV5-1 and TRBJ2-7, reads KAGVTQTPRYLIKTRGQQVTLSCSPISGHRSVSWYQQTPGQGLQFLFEYFSETQRNKGNFPGRFSGRQFSNSRSEMNVSTLELGDSALYLCASSFNQGSYEQYFGPGTRLTVT.

The rearrangement links TRBV24-1 to TRBJ1-1, with a tentative D call TRBD1 (6 bases). CDR3 length: 13 residues. V lost 2 bases, J lost 7 bases, and 10 bases lay in between. The germline V gene encodes CDR1 KGHDR and CDR2 SFDVKD. CDR3 sequence (DNA): TGTGCCACCAGTGATTCCGGGACACTTGAAGCTTTCTTT. Residues: CATSDSGTLEAFF.

The genes are TRBV6-2 or TRBV6-3 and TRBJ2-1, with 12 bases lining up with TRBD2. Germline CDR1 is MNHEY and CDR2 is SVGEGT. The CDR3 length is 15 residues. V lost 4 bases, J lost 8 bases, and 6 bases stayed unmatched. The CDR3 protein is CASSSLAGGPDEQFF. Here the CDR3 DNA reads TGTGCCAGCAGTTCTCTAGCGGGAGGGCCCGATGAGCAGTTCTTC.

This sequence joins TRBV14 and TRBJ2-2; D gene ambiguous. Germline CDR1 and CDR2: SGHDN and FVKESK. V lost 5 bases and J 4 bases, leaving 11 bases between the germline ends. The CDR3 has 14 amino acids. The CDR3 nucleotides are TGTGCCAGCAGCAGCCTGGGCGGCACCGGGGAGCTGTTTTTT. Its protein is CASSSLGGTGELFF.

V is TRBV12-3 or TRBV12-4 and J is TRBJ2-3; a possible D gene is TRBD1 (5 bases). The CDR3 totals 15 residues. Trimming removed 5 bases at V and 2 bases at J, with 14 bases between. The CDR3 DNA reads TGTGCCAGCAGTCCAGGGATCGGTATCACAGATACGCAGTATTTT. Protein: CASSPGIGITDTQYF.

The J gene is TRBJ1-2, the V gene TRBV6-5, with 8 bases that match TRBD1. The length of the CDR3 is 18 residues. With 0 bases clipped from V and 6 bases from J, the junction kept 15 bases outside the gene matches. The V gene's germline CDR1 is MNHEY and CDR2 SVGAGI. This chain's CDR3 is CASSYSDRDNLEGDGYTF. CDR3 DNA: TGTGCCAGCAGTTACTCGGACAGGGATAATTTGGAGGGGGATGGCTACACCTTC.

V gene TRBV12-3 or TRBV12-4 combines with J gene TRBJ1-1; a possible D gene is TRBD1 (5 bases). The V gene lost 1 base and the J gene lost 5 bases, with 14 bases spanning the gap. CDR3 size: 15 residues. The CDR3 nucleotides are TGTGCCAGCAGTTTAGAGGAGGGGAGTAGGACTGAAGCTTTCTTT. It encodes CASSLEEGSRTEAFF.

This clonotype showed up just once. This chain joins TRBV19 and TRBJ1-1; a possible D gene is TRBD1 (5 bases). Germline CDR1 and CDR2: LNHDA and SQIVND (reference sequence). V was clipped by 5 bases and J by 0 bases, with 13 bases between them. The CDR3 has 15 residues. CDR3 nucleotides: TGTGCCAGTAGTCGGGACGGTCTCTTGAACACTGAAGCTTTCTTT. This codes for CASSRDGLLNTEAFF.

V gene TRBV20-1 combines with J gene TRBJ2-7; TRBD2 matches at 11 bases. Germline-derived CDR1 and CDR2 are DFQATT and SNEGSKA (reference sequence). There are 14 residues in the CDR3. V dropped 4 bases and J dropped 2; count of bases not matched to a gene: 4. This CDR3 is CSATLAGVAYEQYF. The DNA for the CDR3 is TGCAGTGCTACACTAGCGGGAGTAGCCTACGAGCAGTACTTC.

As regards this clonotype: Its ends do not fully match the called genes, so a read error is possible. The V gene is TRBV20-1, the J gene TRBJ1-2; D is possibly TRBD1 (5 bases). The CDR3 runs to 12 residues. Germline-derived CDR1 and CDR2 are DFQATT and SNEGSKA (reference sequence). CDR3 region: CSASEEQVLSPF. The CDR3 DNA reads as TGCAGTGCTAGTGAGGAACAGGTCCTCTCCCCCTTC.

This clonotype was found a few times. The rearrangement uses TRBV18 and TRBJ1-1; D remains ambiguous. Germline CDR1 KGHSH, CDR2 LQKENI. CDR3 length equals 13 residues. V gave up 0 bases and J gave up 2 bases, with 4 bases separating them. CDR3 nucleotides: TGTGCCAGCTCACCACCGGGTAACACTGAAGCTTTCTTT. This gives the protein CASSPPGNTEAFF.

The chain employs TRBV11-1 and TRBJ2-3, with 9 bases identical to TRBD2. V trimming: 4 bases; J trimming: 0 bases; junction bases outside the gene matches: 8. The germline V gene encodes CDR1 SGHAT and CDR2 FQDESV (reference sequence). The CDR3 is 17 residues long. This chain's CDR3 is CASSSPGTSRSTDTQYF. The CDR3 DNA reads TGTGCCAGCAGCTCCCCCGGGACTAGCAGAAGCACAGATACGCAGTATTTT.

This sequence joins TRBV3-1 and TRBJ2-3, with a tentative D call TRBD2 (7 bases). The CDR3 totals 15 residues. Germline V gene sequence: CDR1 LGHDT, CDR2 YNNKEL (reference sequence). Trimming took off 4 bases at V and 6 bases at J, with 17 bases between the two ends. The CDR3: CASSRFKGGGDTQYF. The CDR3 DNA is TGTGCCAGCAGCCGCTTCAAAGGGGGGGGCGATACGCAGTATTTT.

The count of this clonotype is one. This chain connects TRBV29-1 to TRBJ2-7, with 12 bases aligning to TRBD2. This CDR3 spans 14 amino acids. With V trimmed by 6 bases and J by 2 bases, 5 bases remained unmatched. The germline V gene has CDR1 SQVTM and CDR2 ANQGSEA. The CDR3 sequence is CSVQLAGGAYEQYF. The CDR3 coding sequence is TGCAGCGTGCAACTAGCGGGAGGCGCCTACGAGCAGTACTTC.

The V and J genes are TRBV20-1 and TRBJ2-3; no clear D. The germline CDR1 and CDR2 sequences are DFQATT and SNEGSKA (reference sequence). Trimming cost V 2 bases and J 0 bases, with 6 bases left between them. CDR3 length: 13 residues. The DNA for the CDR3 is TGCAGTGCTAGACAGTCTAGCACAGATACGCAGTATTTT. This encodes CSARQSSTDTQYF.

In this sample, this clonotype turned up once. The V call is TRBV5-6, the J call TRBJ1-5; D remains ambiguous. The V gene's germline CDR1 is SGHDT and CDR2 YYEEEE. CDR3 length equals 15 residues. V lost 0 bases and J 0 bases, leaving 7 bases between the germline ends. CDR3 sequence (DNA): TGTGCCAGCAGCTTGGGCTACGATAGCAATCAGCCCCAGCATTTT. It yields the protein CASSLGYDSNQPQHF.

This chain joins TRBV7-3 and TRBJ2-5, with 9 bases fitting TRBD2. The ends lost 6 bases at V and 5 bases at J; junction bases unmatched: 7. In germline, CDR1 is SGHTA, CDR2 FQGTGA. This CDR3 is 14 amino acids long. CDR3: CASSVSGSGETQYF. The DNA for the CDR3 is TGTGCCAGCAGTGTTAGCGGGAGTGGGGAGACCCAGTACTTC.

The genes are TRBV7-9 and TRBJ1-1; D call uncertain. The germline gives CDR1 SEHNR, CDR2 FQNEAQ (reference sequence). There are 12 residues in the CDR3. V lost 3 bases, J lost 8 bases, and 10 bases lay in between. The CDR3 DNA reads as TGTGCCAGCAGCTTCGGGTTCGGCGAAGCTTTCTTT. Encoded protein: CASSFGFGEAFF.

This chain links TRBV6-5 with TRBJ1-1, with D unclear. CDR3 size: 14 residues. V was trimmed by 0 bases and J by 5 bases, leaving 10 bases between them. Germline CDR1 MNHEY, CDR2 SVGAGI. The CDR3 here is CASSYSEGRTEAFF. CDR3 nucleotide sequence: TGTGCCAGCAGTTACTCGGAGGGAAGGACTGAAGCTTTCTTT.

The chain carries TRBV20-1 and TRBJ2-1; 9 nucleotides align to TRBD1. Germline values: CDR1 DFQATT, CDR2 SNEGSKA (reference sequence). Trimming took 3 bases from V and 8 from J; bases not matched to a gene: 14. This CDR3 comprises 16 residues. This CDR3 reads CSASTGTGTLWDEQFF. The CDR3 coding sequence is TGCAGTGCTAGTACCGGGACAGGGACGTTGTGGGATGAGCAGTTCTTC.

The rearrangement links TRBV29-1 to TRBJ2-1; possibly TRBD1 or TRBD2 for D (6 bases each). This CDR3 region has 14 residues. The V gene lost 2 bases and the J gene lost 1 base, with 9 bases spanning the gap. Per germline, CDR1 SQVTM and CDR2 ANQGSEA. CDR3 nucleotide sequence: TGCAGCGTTGAAAGGGGGGATTCCTACAATGAGCAGTTCTTC. Residues: CSVERGDSYNEQFF.

J is TRBJ1-1 and V is TRBV29-1; 8 bases match TRBD1. The length of the CDR3 is 14 residues. The V segment lost 8 bases and the J segment 5 bases; nucleotides outside the gene matches: 13. The germline V gene has CDR1 SQVTM and CDR2 ANQGSEA. In DNA form, the CDR3 reads TGCAGCCCAGACCTGAGACAGGGGTGGACTGAAGCTTTCTTT. It translates to CSPDLRQGWTEAFF.

A single count supports this clonotype. The J gene is TRBJ2-3, the V gene TRBV24-1; 8 bases are a match to TRBD1. Germline CDR1 reads KGHDR; CDR2 reads SFDVKD. The junction had 0 bases not matched to a gene; V was cut back by 7 bases and J by 1 base. The CDR3 has 13 residues. The CDR3 DNA sequence: TGTGCCACCAGACAGGGGGGCACAGATACGCAGTATTTT. It is translated as CATRQGGTDTQYF.

The rearrangement links TRBV7-9 to TRBJ1-1; tentatively, D is TRBD1 (6 bases). Trimming removed 0 bases from V and 10 bases from J, with 12 bases in between. CDR3 length equals 13 residues. Germline loops: CDR1 SEHNR, CDR2 FQNEAQ (reference sequence). The DNA of the CDR3 is TGTGCCAGCAGCTTAGCGGGGGGGCCTCGAGCTTTCTTT. Its translation: CASSLAGGPRAFF.

This clonotype was found once. V usage is TRBV6-1 and J usage is TRBJ1-2; 8 bases agree with TRBD1. Germline loops: CDR1 MNHNS, CDR2 SASEGT. V lost 6 bases to trimming and J lost 4 bases; unmatched junction nucleotides: 13. The CDR3 extends over 16 amino acids. The CDR3 DNA reads TGTGCCAGCAGCCAAGGGACAGGCAGCCACCCCTATGGCTACACCTTC. Its translation: CASSQGTGSHPYGYTF.

V usage is TRBV25-1 and J usage is TRBJ1-1; D uncertain. Germline assignment: CDR1 MGHDK and CDR2 SYGVNS. The CDR3 extends over 15 amino acids. With 3 bases removed from V and 0 bases from J, the gap between germline ends came to 11 bases. For the CDR3, the DNA is TGTGCCAGCAGTGACTATTCGGGTGTGAACACTGAAGCTTTCTTT. Amino acids: CASSDYSGVNTEAFF.

J is TRBJ2-6 and V is TRBV29-1; D gene unclear. Trimming left V 5 bases short and J 3 bases short, with 5 bases between. The CDR3 sequence is 12 residues long. Germline lookup yields CDR1 SQVTM and CDR2 ANQGSEA. CDR3 sequence reads: CSVLGGANVLTF. The CDR3 DNA reads as TGCAGCGTTCTGGGTGGGGCCAACGTCCTGACTTTC.

On this clonotype itself: An end of the junction differs from the germline gene, which may be a read error. The chain joins TRBV4-1 to TRBJ1-1; TRBD1 agrees at 8 bases. This CDR3 spans 14 amino acids. Germline-derived CDR1 and CDR2 are MGHRA and YSYEKL. CDR3 protein: CASSQAGGWTEAFF. CDR3 sequence (DNA): TGCGCCAGCAGTCAAGCAGGGGGCTGGACTGAAGCTTTCTTT.

The rearrangement joins TRBV7-6 to TRBJ2-7, with D unresolved. Trimming pared 1 base from V and 2 bases from J, leaving 9 bases between. CDR1 is SGHVS and CDR2 is FNYEAQ in the germline V gene. The CDR3 covers 14 residues. For the CDR3, the DNA is TGTGCCAGCAGCTTAGAAGGCGGAGCCTACGAGCAGTACTTC. It encodes CASSLEGGAYEQYF.

V usage is TRBV7-9 and J usage is TRBJ2-7; 7 nucleotides line up with TRBD1. The CDR3 extends over 15 amino acids. Unmatched junction bases numbered 11, after V lost 6 bases and J lost 3 bases. In germline, CDR1 is SEHNR, CDR2 FQNEAQ (reference sequence). The CDR3: CASRPGTAELYEQYF. In nucleotides, the CDR3 is TGTGCCAGCAGACCTGGGACAGCGGAACTCTACGAGCAGTACTTC.

V gene TRBV13 combines with J gene TRBJ2-5; 9 nucleotides agree with TRBD1. The trim removed 5 bases at V and 5 bases at J, leaving 3 bases unmatched. The CDR3 is 13 residues long. Looked up from germline, CDR1 is PRHDT and CDR2 is FYEKMQ (reference sequence). The CDR3 nucleotides read TGTGCCAGCAGCCACGGGACAGGGGAGACCCAGTACTTC. Translating it yields CASSHGTGETQYF.

This chain connects TRBV10-3 to TRBJ1-1; D is undetermined. Trimming stripped 0 bases from V and 4 bases from J, with 12 bases between. Germline V gene data show CDR1 as ENHRY and CDR2 as SYGVKD. There are 15 residues in the CDR3. The chain's CDR3 is CAISESGLGGTEAFF. In DNA, the CDR3 is TGTGCCATCAGTGAGTCAGGATTGGGAGGCACTGAAGCTTTCTTT.